The 26 T cell receptor beta chains below come from one sample, sequenced in a study of early T cells in non-severe SARS-CoV-2 infection. TCRdb re-called the 5' RACE reads with MiXCR, one entry per CDR3 protein. The data contain approximately 20,000 distinct CDR3 sequences, about 5% of them singletons. The sequenced sample consisted of whole blood. These receptors all come from an adult who was a healthcare worker with PCR-confirmed SARS-CoV-2 infection or an uninfected control (not recorded which).

V gene TRBV20-1 combines with J gene TRBJ1-6; D ambiguous. CDR3 length equals 15 residues. Germline CDR1 DFQATT, CDR2 SNEGSKA (reference sequence). V shed 6 bases and J shed 3 bases, with 15 bases lying between them. CDR3 protein: CSAKMGAGYNSPLHF. The CDR3 bases are TGCAGTGCCAAGATGGGCGCGGGCTATAATTCACCCCTCCACTTT.

Only a few counts were recorded for this clonotype. The chain combines TRBV7-9 with TRBJ2-1; 8 bases agree with TRBD1. J lost 7 bases, V lost 1 base, and 6 bases had no gene match. The CDR3 runs to 15 residues. Germline V gene data show CDR1 as SEHNR and CDR2 as FQNEAQ (reference sequence). CDR3 DNA: TGTGCCAGCAGCTTAGTACAGGGGGTGAAGAATGAGCAGTTCTTC. This encodes CASSLVQGVKNEQFF. The entire variable domain, with the rest obtained from reference TRBV7-9 and TRBJ2-1, is as follows: DTGVSQNPRHKITKRGQNVTFRCDPISEHNRLYWYRQTLGQGPEFLTYFQNEAQLEKSRLLSDRFSAERPKGSFSTLEIQRTEQGDSAMYLCASSLVQGVKNEQFFGPGTRLTVL.

This clonotype was found a few times. V is TRBV5-5 and J is TRBJ2-7, with D uncertain. This CDR3 is built from 13 residues. The germline gives CDR1 SGHKS, CDR2 YYEKEE (reference sequence). Between the trimmed V and J ends, which lost 3 bases and 3 bases, there was a span of 10 bases. As DNA, the CDR3 is TGTGCCAGCAGCTCGGTAGGGAACTACGAGCAGTACTTC. Its translation: CASSSVGNYEQYF.

This clonotype was counted at least ten times. An end of the junction does not agree with germline; a read error may underlie this. The rearrangement uses TRBV2 and TRBJ2-5; D remains ambiguous. CDR1 and CDR2 from the germline V gene are SNHLY and FYNNEI. The CDR3 consists of 15 residues. CDR3 sequence: CASSEGFGRKETQYF. DNA for the CDR3: TGTGCCAGCAGCGAAGGTTTCGGTAGAAAAGAGACCCAGTACTTC.

In this sample, this clonotype is medium-sized (0.01 to 0.1%). V is TRBV18 and J is TRBJ1-1; D uncertain. The length of the CDR3 is 13 residues. Germline V CDR1 and CDR2: KGHSH, LQKENI. Trimming shortened V by 1 base and J by 1 base, and 4 bases separated the two germline ends. CDR3 region: CASSPQGNTEAFF. The CDR3 DNA follows: TGTGCCAGCTCACCACAGGGGAACACTGAAGCTTTCTTT.

A few counts support this clonotype. V and J are TRBV24-1 and TRBJ2-5; D remains unclear. The ends were cut back, 0 bases at V and 3 bases at J, with 10 bases in the middle. The CDR3 sequence is 15 residues long. Germline CDR1 is KGHDR and CDR2 is SFDVKD. CDR3 amino acids: CATSDLLSGEETQYF. CDR3 sequence (DNA): TGTGCCACCAGTGATTTGCTTTCAGGAGAAGAGACCCAGTACTTC.

This clonotype is medium-sized within its sample. This rearrangement joins TRBV10-1 to TRBJ2-3; D is possibly TRBD1 (6 bases). Trimming took 5 bases from V and 2 from J, leaving 11 bases between them. Germline V gene sequence: CDR1 WNHNN, CDR2 SYGVQD (reference sequence). The CDR3 has 14 amino acids. The CDR3 sequence: CASSLDRPTDTQYF. In DNA, the CDR3 is TGCGCCAGCAGTTTGGACAGACCCACAGATACGCAGTATTTT.

The rearrangement uses TRBV10-2 and TRBJ2-7; a weak D match, TRBD2 (6 bases). The CDR3 runs 15 residues. V shed 6 bases and J shed 0 bases, with 15 bases lying between them. The germline CDR1 and CDR2 sequences are WSHSY and SAAADI. The CDR3 DNA follows: TGCGCCAGCAGCGCGGGACCGATAAGCTCCTACGAGCAGTACTTC. This sequence encodes CASSAGPISSYEQYF.

This clonotype was observed at least ten times. The genes are TRBV2 and TRBJ1-2, with a weak D call TRBD1 (6 bases). CDR3 size: 14 residues. The germline V gene encodes CDR1 SNHLY and CDR2 FYNNEI. Trimming stripped 6 bases from V and 2 bases from J, with 13 bases between. The CDR3 loop reads CASSGDISNYGYTF. DNA for the CDR3: TGTGCCAGCAGCGGGGACATATCAAACTATGGCTACACCTTC.

V gene TRBV12-3 or TRBV12-4 combines with J gene TRBJ1-1; unclear D gene. The CDR3 covers 15 residues. The ends were cut back, 3 bases at V and 4 bases at J, with 15 bases in the middle. CDR3 in DNA: TGTGCCAGCAGTTTTGATGTCGGCGTGGGCACTGAAGCTTTCTTT. Translation gives CASSFDVGVGTEAFF.

This clonotype was recorded many times. The CDR3 coding sequence is TGCGCCAGCAGCACAACTAGCCTCGGCACAGATACGCAGTATTTT. Translation: CASSTTSLGTDTQYF. The chain uses TRBV5-1 and TRBJ2-3; perhaps TRBD2 as D (6 bases). The ends were cut back, 4 bases at V and 1 base at J, with 13 bases in the middle. The CDR3 spans 15 residues. Germline V gene lookup returns CDR1 SGHRS and CDR2 YFSETQ.

V gene TRBV7-9 combines with J gene TRBJ1-2; 10 positions agree with TRBD1. Germline CDR1 SEHNR, CDR2 FQNEAQ (reference sequence). The CDR3 has 15 amino acids. Losses at the gene ends were 4 bases for V and 3 bases for J; bases not matched to a gene: 5. The DNA of the CDR3 is TGTGCCAGCAGCTCCACCGGGACAGGGGACTATGGCTACACCTTC. Its translation: CASSSTGTGDYGYTF.

This clonotype was seen more than once but under ten times. The chain combines TRBV11-2 with TRBJ2-1; 9 nucleotides line up with TRBD1. This CDR3 spans 15 amino acids. V shed 4 bases, J shed 7 bases, and the junction held 8 bases outside the gene matches. CDR1 is SGHAT, CDR2 FQNNGV, per germline. Here the CDR3 reads CASSWWTGAGNEQFF. The CDR3 DNA reads TGTGCCAGCAGCTGGTGGACAGGGGCCGGGAATGAGCAGTTCTTC.

This chain links TRBV7-8 with TRBJ2-5, with D perhaps TRBD2 (6 bases). The germline V gene encodes CDR1 SGHVS and CDR2 FQNEAQ. The CDR3 is 13 amino acids. V dropped 10 bases and J dropped 4 bases, with 16 bases sitting between them. The CDR3 here is CAITGLRGETQYF. For the CDR3, the DNA is TGTGCCATCACGGGACTTCGGGGAGAGACCCAGTACTTC. Full variable domain (missing parts from reference TRBV7-8 and TRBJ2-5): GAGVSQSPRYKVAKRGQDVALRCDPISGHVSLFWYQQALGQGPEFLTYFQNEAQLDKSGLPSDRFFAERPEGSVSTLKIQRTQQEDSAVYLCAITGLRGETQYFGPGTRLLVL.

This clonotype was found many times. The gene calls are TRBV7-2 and TRBJ1-6; TRBD1 might be the D (5 bases). The V end lost 2 bases, the J end lost 9 bases, and 14 bases lay between the germline ends. There are 15 residues in the CDR3. Germline V lookup: CDR1 SGHTA, CDR2 FQGNSA. DNA for the CDR3: TGTGCCAGCAGCTTACAAGGGGCCGTCGGTTCACCCCTCCACTTT. Translation gives CASSLQGAVGSPLHF. Drawing the rest from reference TRBV7-2 and TRBJ1-6, the complete variable domain is GAGVSQSPSNKVTEKGKDVELRCDPISGHTALYWYRQSLGQGLEFLIYFQGNSAPDKSGLPSDRFSAERTGGSVSTLTIQRTQQEDSAVYLCASSLQGAVGSPLHFGNGTRLTVT.

This clonotype was observed at least ten times. For the CDR3, the DNA is TGTGCCACTGAAGGGGGCGCCTACTCCGGGGAGCTGTTTTTT. It specifies CATEGGAYSGELFF. The chain has TRBV12-3 or TRBV12-4 and TRBJ2-2; 7 bases fit TRBD1. Trimming at V came to 10 bases and at J to 6 bases, leaving 11 bases not matched to a gene. This CDR3 has 14 residues.

The chain is built from TRBV4-2 and TRBJ2-7, with 7 bases matching TRBD1. With V trimmed by 0 bases and J by 2 bases, 7 bases remained unmatched. The CDR3 consists of 16 residues. Germline assignment: CDR1 LGHNA and CDR2 YNFKEQ. The CDR3 nucleotides read TGTGCCAGCAGCCAAGAAGCTAACAGGGGACCCTACGAGCAGTACTTC. Translation: CASSQEANRGPYEQYF.

This clonotype was seen repeatedly, ten times or more. This rearrangement joins TRBV4-1 to TRBJ2-7; D not resolved. Per germline, CDR1 MGHRA and CDR2 YSYEKL. V was clipped by 1 base and J by 6 bases, with 10 bases between them. The CDR3 length is 13 residues. The CDR3 nucleotides are TGCGCCAGCAGCCAAGTAGGACCCTCCGAGCAGTACTTC. Protein sequence: CASSQVGPSEQYF.

V usage is TRBV14 and J usage is TRBJ2-4, with D unclear. Per germline, CDR1 SGHDN and CDR2 FVKESK. Trimming took off 0 bases at V and 4 bases at J, with 10 bases between the two ends. CDR3 size: 15 residues. Here the CDR3 DNA reads TGTGCCAGCAGCCAAGATGGACGGTTTAAAAACATTCAGTACTTC. Translated, it gives CASSQDGRFKNIQYF.

This clonotype was recorded at least ten times. This sequence joins TRBV7-9 and TRBJ2-5, with D tentatively TRBD1 (6 bases). The V and J ends lost 5 bases and 0 bases respectively, with 10 bases between them. In germline, CDR1 is SEHNR, CDR2 FQNEAQ (reference sequence). This CDR3 is 14 amino acids long. In nucleotides, the CDR3 is TGTGCCAGCAGCCTTTGGACAGACCAAGAGACCCAGTACTTC. Protein product: CASSLWTDQETQYF.

This clonotype was counted only a few times. The gene calls are TRBV21-1 and TRBJ2-7; no check of the table's D call, TRBD1, against the DNA was made. TRBV21-1 is a pseudogene locus. The CDR3 runs to 15 residues. The CDR3 sequence is CASSYGTGGPYEQYF. The CDR3 bases are TGTGCCAGCAGCTACGGGACAGGGGGCCCCTACGAGCAGTACTTC.

The chain combines TRBV6-1 with TRBJ2-1; D gene unclear. The CDR3 totals 16 residues. Trimming removed 0 bases at V and 6 bases at J, with 15 bases between. Germline CDR1 MNHNS, CDR2 SASEGT. CDR3 coding DNA: TGTGCCAGCAGTGAAGCGCAGTTCTCTAGAGGCAATGAGCAGTTCTTC. Protein sequence: CASSEAQFSRGNEQFF.

This clonotype was observed at least ten times. The V gene is TRBV7-6, the J gene TRBJ2-6; TRBD2 matches 9 bases. The length of the CDR3 is 23 residues. Trimming removed 5 bases from V and 0 bases from J; junction bases left unmatched: 23. CDR1 and CDR2 (germline): SGHVS, FNYEAQ. CDR3 DNA: TGTGCCAGCAGCCCCAGACCCCATTCTATAGCGGGGGAGGGTTCCTCTGGGGCCAACGTCCTGACTTTC. Translated: CASSPRPHSIAGEGSSGANVLTF.

In its sample, this clonotype was seen many times. The V gene is TRBV3-1, the J gene TRBJ1-5; TRBD1 aligns across 9 bases. The CDR3 extends over 14 amino acids. With V trimmed by 1 base and J by 6 bases, 1 base remained unmatched. Germline CDR1 reads LGHDT; CDR2 reads YNNKEL (reference sequence). CDR3 nucleotide sequence: TGTGCCAGCAGCCAAGGACAGGGGGGTCAGCCCCAGCATTTT. This codes for CASSQGQGGQPQHF. Supplemented by reference TRBV3-1 and TRBJ1-5, the full variable domain reads DTAVSQTPKYLVTQMGNDKSIKCEQNLGHDTMYWYKQDSKKFLKIMFSYNNKELIINETVPNRFSPKSPDKAHLNLHINSLELGDSAVYFCASSQGQGGQPQHFGDGTRLSIL.

This clonotype has a count of ten or more. The V gene is TRBV12-3 or TRBV12-4, the J gene TRBJ1-1; 8 positions agree with TRBD1. The CDR3 is 16 amino acids. With 1 base clipped from V and 2 bases from J, the junction kept 6 bases outside the gene matches. The CDR3 here is CASSLDGQGFNTEAFF. CDR3 DNA: TGTGCCAGCAGTTTAGACGGACAGGGCTTCAACACTGAAGCTTTCTTT.

The table lists this clonotype with many counts. V usage is TRBV5-1 and J usage is TRBJ2-7, with 9 bases fitting TRBD1. The V gene's germline CDR1 is SGHRS and CDR2 YFSETQ. Trimming removed 9 bases from V and 1 base from J; junction bases left unmatched: 11. This CDR3 has 15 residues. The DNA for the CDR3 is TGCGCCAACGACAATACAGGGGGCGAGTCCTACGAGCAGTACTTC. Translating it yields CANDNTGGESYEQYF.